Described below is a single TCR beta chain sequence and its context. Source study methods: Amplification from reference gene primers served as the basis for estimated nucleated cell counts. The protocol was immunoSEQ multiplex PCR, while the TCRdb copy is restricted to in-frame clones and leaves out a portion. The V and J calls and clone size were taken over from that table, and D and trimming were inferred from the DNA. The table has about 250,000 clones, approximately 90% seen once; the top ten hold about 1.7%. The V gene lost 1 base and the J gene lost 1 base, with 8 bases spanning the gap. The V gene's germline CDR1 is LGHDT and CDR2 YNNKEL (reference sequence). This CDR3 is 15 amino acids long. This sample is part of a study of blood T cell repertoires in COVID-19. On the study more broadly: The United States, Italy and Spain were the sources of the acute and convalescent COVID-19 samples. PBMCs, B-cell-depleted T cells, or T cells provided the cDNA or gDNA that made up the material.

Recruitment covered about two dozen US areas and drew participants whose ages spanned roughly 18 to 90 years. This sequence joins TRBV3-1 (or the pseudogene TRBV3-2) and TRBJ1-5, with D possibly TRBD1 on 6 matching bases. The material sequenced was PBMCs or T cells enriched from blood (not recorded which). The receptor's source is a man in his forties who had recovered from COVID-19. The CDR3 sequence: CASSQAGESNQPQHF. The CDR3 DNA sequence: TGTGCCAGCAGCCAAGCAGGGGAAAGCAATCAGCCCCAGCATTTT.